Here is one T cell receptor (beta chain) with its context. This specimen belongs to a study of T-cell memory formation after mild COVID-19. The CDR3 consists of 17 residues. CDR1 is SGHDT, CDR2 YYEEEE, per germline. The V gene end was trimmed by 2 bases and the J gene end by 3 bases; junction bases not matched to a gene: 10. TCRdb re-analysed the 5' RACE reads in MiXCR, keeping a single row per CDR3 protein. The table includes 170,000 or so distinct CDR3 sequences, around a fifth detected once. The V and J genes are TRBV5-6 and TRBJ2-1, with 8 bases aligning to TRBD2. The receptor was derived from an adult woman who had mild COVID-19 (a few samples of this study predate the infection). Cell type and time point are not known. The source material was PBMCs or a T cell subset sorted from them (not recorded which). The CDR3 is CASSLFGGRRYYNEQFF. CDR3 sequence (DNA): TGTGCCAGCAGCTTATTTGGCGGGAGGCGGTACTACAATGAGCAGTTCTTC.